These 32 T cell receptor beta chains share one sample of origin, sequenced in a study of STAT3 mutations in large granular lymphocyte leukemia. No antigen is known for these receptors. The study's findings and limits: Every T-cell large granular lymphocyte leukemia patient had at least one immunodominant TCR beta clonotype.

Measured with immunoSEQ multiplex PCR; TCRdb has only the in-frame clones, and not every one. The data show 3,900 or so clones, approximately 66% seen once. Input material: peripheral blood mononuclear cells. The source is a man aged 55 to 70 with T-cell large granular lymphocyte leukemia. Some clones in this sample may be carry-over from other donors' samples.

V is TRBV30 and J is TRBJ1-5; D not certain. Trimming pared 2 bases from V and 0 bases from J, leaving 8 bases between. Germline CDR1 is GTSNPN and CDR2 is SVGIG (reference sequence). The CDR3 extends over 14 amino acids. The CDR3 nucleotides are TGTGCCTGGAGTTGGAAACGTAGCAATCAGCCCCAGCATTTT. It translates to CAWSWKRSNQPQHF.

This sequence joins TRBV6-1 and TRBJ2-7; possible D gene TRBD1, 6 bases. Trimming cost V 8 bases and J 2 bases, with 10 bases left between them. The CDR3 is 12 residues long. The V gene's germline CDR1 is MNHNS and CDR2 SASEGT. CDR3 residues: CASSDRTYEQYV. Here the CDR3 DNA reads TGTGCCAGCTCAGACAGGACCTACGAGCAGTACGTC.

The chain employs TRBV5-4 and TRBJ1-6; D is possibly TRBD1 (5 bases). Trimming stripped 0 bases from V and 10 bases from J, with 14 bases between. Germline CDR1 reads SGHNT; CDR2 reads YYREEE (reference sequence). This CDR3 region has 15 residues. The CDR3 is CASSLEGVGPSPLHF. The CDR3 DNA sequence: TGTGCCAGCAGCTTGGAAGGGGTCGGCCCATCACCCCTCCACTTT. Using reference TRBV5-4 and TRBJ1-6 for the parts outside the CDR3, the full variable domain is ETGVTQSPTHLIKTRGQQVTLRCSSQSGHNTVSWYQQALGQGPQFIFQYYREEENGRGNFPPRFSGLQFPNYSSELNVNALELDDSALYLCASSLEGVGPSPLHFGNGTRLTVT.

The V gene is TRBV7-9, the J gene TRBJ1-4; tentative D call: TRBD1 (5 bases). Germline-derived CDR1 and CDR2 are SEHNR and FQNEAQ (reference sequence). The germline V and J ends were trimmed by 3 bases and 0 bases, with 14 bases remaining between them. The CDR3 extends over 17 amino acids. The CDR3 region has the DNA TGTGCCAGCAGCTTTTTGGGGCAGACTACAACTAATGAAAAACTGTTTTTT. This encodes CASSFLGQTTTNEKLFF.

The rearrangement links TRBV10-2 to TRBJ1-2, with a possible D match to TRBD1 (6 bases). The V gene lost 7 bases and the J gene lost 0 bases, with 12 bases spanning the gap. The CDR3 loop spans 14 amino acids. The V gene's germline CDR1 is WSHSY and CDR2 SAAADI. CDR3 sequence reads: CASKETGSNYGYTF. CDR3 nucleotide sequence: TGCGCCAGCAAAGAGACAGGATCTAACTATGGCTACACCTTC.

V usage is TRBV7-9 and J usage is TRBJ1-2, with no clear D. V lost 5 bases and J 0 bases, leaving 13 bases between the germline ends. The CDR3 is 15 amino acids. Germline loops: CDR1 SEHNR, CDR2 FQNEAQ (reference sequence). This CDR3 reads CASSKNTAANYGYTF. CDR3 nucleotides: TGTGCCAGCAGCAAGAACACAGCCGCTAACTATGGCTACACCTTC.

This chain joins TRBV5-6 and TRBJ2-7; 8 nucleotides agree with TRBD1. Losses at the gene ends were 6 bases for V and 5 bases for J; bases not matched to a gene: 16. The CDR3 totals 16 residues. Germline assignment: CDR1 SGHDT and CDR2 YYEEEE. The CDR3 spells CASTKAGGRGTNEQYV. The CDR3 nucleotides are TGTGCCAGCACCAAGGCAGGGGGCAGGGGTACAAACGAGCAGTACGTC.

This clone was counted between two and nine times. The V and J genes are TRBV5-1 and TRBJ1-2; no clear D gene. The length of the CDR3 is 15 residues. Per germline, CDR1 SGHRS and CDR2 YFSETQ. The V and J ends lost 4 bases and 6 bases respectively, with 19 bases between them. CDR3 sequence (DNA): TGCGCCAGCAGCCAAACAGTATCCAGGACGGATGGCTACACCTTC. Translation gives CASSQTVSRTDGYTF. Drawing the rest from reference TRBV5-1 and TRBJ1-2, the complete variable domain is KAGVTQTPRYLIKTRGQQVTLSCSPISGHRSVSWYQQTPGQGLQFLFEYFSETQRNKGNFPGRFSGRQFSNSRSEMNVSTLELGDSALYLCASSQTVSRTDGYTFGSGTRLTVV.

V is TRBV6-5 and J is TRBJ1-2, with no clear D. Germline CDR1 is MNHEY and CDR2 is SVGAGI. This CDR3 contains 13 residues. Trimming removed 2 bases from V and 6 bases from J, with 10 bases in between. The CDR3 spells CASSYGRNNGYTF. The DNA for the CDR3 is TGTGCCAGCAGTTACGGACGGAACAATGGCTACACCTTC.

This chain links TRBV29-1 with TRBJ1-5; no clear D gene. V gave up 4 bases and J gave up 4 bases, with 14 bases separating them. Looked up from germline, CDR1 is SQVTM and CDR2 is ANQGSEA. The CDR3 spans 14 residues. The CDR3 nucleotides read TGCAGCGTTGCCGGGAGTGGCCAGAATCAGCCCCAGCATTTT. Protein product: CSVAGSGQNQPQHF. The full variable domain, rest sourced from reference TRBV29-1 and TRBJ1-5, is SAVISQKPSRDICQRGTSLTIQCQVDSQVTMMFWYRQQPGQSLTLIATANQGSEATYESGFVIDKFPISRPNLTFSTLTVSNMSPEDSSIYLCSVAGSGQNQPQHFGDGTRLSIL.

The chain links TRBV2 to TRBJ2-1; D tentatively fits TRBD1 or TRBD2 (5 bases each). The V end lost 1 base, the J end lost 10 bases, and 14 bases lay between the germline ends. From germline, CDR1 is SNHLY and CDR2 FYNNEI. CDR3 length: 14 amino acids. This CDR3 reads CASSEVFGTREQFF. In nucleotides, the CDR3 is TGTGCCAGCAGTGAAGTATTTGGGACCCGGGAGCAGTTCTTC.

The CDR3 bases are TGCGCCAGCAGTCCACTACCCGCATGGCGGGAGGGCGACTACGAGCAGTACGTC. Protein sequence: CASSPLPAWREGDYEQYV. V and J are TRBV5-1 and TRBJ2-7; 9 nucleotides match TRBD2. With V trimmed by 5 bases and J by 3 bases, 18 bases remained unmatched. Germline V gives CDR1 SGHRS, CDR2 YFSETQ. This CDR3 has 18 amino acids.

The chain joins TRBV4-1 to TRBJ2-7, with D perhaps TRBD1 (5 bases). The CDR3 has 15 amino acids. The V gene's germline CDR1 is MGHRA and CDR2 YSYEKL. The germline V and J ends were trimmed by 0 bases and 7 bases, with 16 bases remaining between them. The CDR3 DNA sequence: TGCGCCAGCAGCCAAGAAAACTCCGCCTACAGGGAGCAGTACTTC. This gives the protein CASSQENSAYREQYF.

This chain joins TRBV5-6 and TRBJ1-1; D gene uncertain. V gave up 2 bases and J gave up 3 bases, with 17 bases separating them. This CDR3 is 16 amino acids long. Germline V gene lookup returns CDR1 SGHDT and CDR2 YYEEEE. CDR3 bases: TGTGCCAGCAGCTTCTCGGACCGAACCTCTTACACTGAAGCTTTCTTT. Amino acids: CASSFSDRTSYTEAFF.

The chain links TRBV7-2 to TRBJ1-3; the match to TRBD1 covers 7 bases. The CDR3 length is 14 residues. Germline CDR1 reads SGHTA; CDR2 reads FQGNSA. V shed 6 bases and J 4 bases; nucleotides not matched to a gene: 6. The DNA of the CDR3 is TGTGCCAGCAGTCCTACACAGGGGGGAAACACCATATATTTT. Its protein product is CASSPTQGGNTIYF.

A single count supports this clone. The chain employs TRBV5-1 and TRBJ1-5; D unclear. The CDR3 extends over 13 amino acids. Germline V gene lookup returns CDR1 SGHRS and CDR2 YFSETQ. The V end was cut by 0 bases, the J end by 7 bases, with 8 bases between. This CDR3 is CASSLEPSQPQHF. DNA of the CDR3: TGCGCCAGCAGCTTGGAACCGTCCCAGCCCCAGCATTTT.

The CDR3 nucleotides read TGTGCCAGCAGCTTAGCCCAGGGGGCATCGGGTGAGCAGTTCTTC. Encoded protein: CASSLAQGASGEQFF. The genes are TRBV7-9 and TRBJ2-1, with TRBD1 matching over 8 bases. Germline-derived CDR1 and CDR2 are SEHNR and FQNEAQ (reference sequence). V shed 0 bases, J shed 9 bases, and the junction held 7 bases outside the gene matches. CDR3 length: 15 residues.

This clone was observed a handful of times. The chain recombines TRBV2 with TRBJ1-2, with a possible D match to TRBD1 (6 bases). This CDR3 is built from 14 residues. The V gene lost 6 bases and the J gene lost 1 base, with 12 bases spanning the gap. Germline CDR1 is SNHLY and CDR2 is FYNNEI. The CDR3 spells CASRAGQLNYGYTF. CDR3 nucleotide sequence: TGTGCCAGCAGAGCTGGACAGCTTAACTATGGCTACACCTTC.

This sequence joins TRBV5-6 and TRBJ1-2; D possibly corresponds to TRBD1 (5 bases). The CDR3 sequence is 13 residues long. From germline, CDR1 is SGHDT and CDR2 YYEEEE. Trimming shortened V by 1 base and J by 8 bases, and 12 bases separated the two germline ends. As DNA, the CDR3 is TGTGCCAGCAGCTTGTCGGTCACAGGCGGCTACACCTTC. It encodes CASSLSVTGGYTF. Using reference TRBV5-6 and TRBJ1-2 for the parts outside the CDR3, the full variable domain is DAGVTQSPTHLIKTRGQQVTLRCSPKSGHDTVSWYQQALGQGPQFIFQYYEEEERQRGNFPDRFSGHQFPNYSSELNVNALLLGDSALYLCASSLSVTGGYTFGSGTRLTVV.

V is TRBV6-5 and J is TRBJ2-1; no clear D. Per germline, CDR1 MNHEY and CDR2 SVGAGI. V was clipped by 0 bases and J by 9 bases, with 9 bases between them. This CDR3 has 13 residues. CDR3: CASSYSTWGEQFF. In DNA, the CDR3 is TGTGCCAGCAGTTACTCGACCTGGGGTGAGCAGTTCTTC.

The V call is TRBV18, the J call TRBJ2-6; D is possibly TRBD2 (5 bases). CDR3 size: 17 residues. Germline CDR1 reads KGHSH; CDR2 reads LQKENI. Trimming took off 5 bases at V and 0 bases at J, with 14 bases between the two ends. The CDR3 sequence is CASSTGIALSGANVLTF. CDR3 coding DNA: TGTGCCAGCTCAACCGGGATTGCTCTCTCTGGGGCCAACGTCCTGACTTTC.

The V gene is TRBV7-9, the J gene TRBJ1-5, with D uncertain. Germline CDR1 is SEHNR and CDR2 is FQNEAQ (reference sequence). The germline V and J ends were trimmed by 1 base and 5 bases, with 9 bases remaining between them. This CDR3 spans 14 amino acids. CDR3: CASSLDGYDQPQHF. DNA of the CDR3: TGTGCCAGCAGCTTAGACGGGTATGATCAGCCCCAGCATTTT.

This clone was detected a few times. The V call is TRBV29-1, the J call TRBJ2-1; tentatively, D is TRBD1 or TRBD2 (5 bases each). CDR1 is SQVTM, CDR2 ANQGSEA, per germline. The CDR3 contains 10 residues. V was cut by 7 bases and J by 7 bases, with 8 bases left in between. The DNA for the CDR3 is TGCAGCGCTGGGGGTAATGAGCAGTTCTTC. Amino acids: CSAGGNEQFF.

This clone was counted a few times. This rearrangement joins TRBV30 to TRBJ2-5; D uncertain. Germline assignment: CDR1 GTSNPN and CDR2 SVGIG (reference sequence). This CDR3 spans 14 amino acids. V lost 4 bases and J lost 1, with 13 bases in between. The CDR3 nucleotides are TGTGCCTGGAACACGGACGGGCTCCAAGAGACCCAGTACTTC. This sequence encodes CAWNTDGLQETQYF. Variable domain in full (rest from reference TRBV30 and TRBJ2-5): SQTIHQWPATLVQPVGSPLSLECTVEGTSNPNLYWYRQAAGRGLQLLFYSVGIGQISSEVPQNLSASRPQDRQFILSSKKLLLSDSGFYLCAWNTDGLQETQYFGPGTRLLVL.

The CDR3 loop is CASSFGQGGEQYF. DNA for the CDR3: TGTGCCAGCAGCTTCGGACAGGGCGGGGAGCAGTACTTC. This sequence joins TRBV5-6 and TRBJ2-7; 8 nucleotides match TRBD1. The germline gives CDR1 SGHDT, CDR2 YYEEEE. This CDR3 is 13 amino acids long. Losses at the gene ends were 2 bases for V and 7 bases for J; bases not matched to a gene: 5.

The V call is TRBV5-1, the J call TRBJ2-1; D is uncertain. V lost 2 bases to trimming and J lost 3 bases, with 6 bases between them. There are 13 residues in the CDR3. The germline V gene encodes CDR1 SGHRS and CDR2 YFSETQ. DNA of the CDR3: TGCGCCAGCAGCTTAAATGACTACAATGAGCAGTTCTTC. This sequence encodes CASSLNDYNEQFF. Combining the CDR3 with reference TRBV5-1 and TRBJ2-1 gives the whole variable domain KAGVTQTPRYLIKTRGQQVTLSCSPISGHRSVSWYQQTPGQGLQFLFEYFSETQRNKGNFPGRFSGRQFSNSRSEMNVSTLELGDSALYLCASSLNDYNEQFFGPGTRLTVL.

Relative to its sample, this clone is medium-sized. The CDR3 spells CASSLPRTADYGYTF. CDR3 DNA: TGTGCCAGCAGCTTGCCCCGGACGGCTGACTATGGCTACACCTTC. The chain employs TRBV5-6 and TRBJ1-2, with unresolved D. Deletions cut 1 base from V and 3 bases from J, with 13 bases between. CDR1 and CDR2 from the germline V gene are SGHDT and YYEEEE. This CDR3 region has 15 residues. Full variable domain (outside the CDR3, taken from reference TRBV5-6 and TRBJ1-2): DAGVTQSPTHLIKTRGQQVTLRCSPKSGHDTVSWYQQALGQGPQFIFQYYEEEERQRGNFPDRFSGHQFPNYSSELNVNALLLGDSALYLCASSLPRTADYGYTFGSGTRLTVV.

The J gene is TRBJ2-5, the V gene TRBV5-4, with D unclear. Germline CDR1 reads SGHNT; CDR2 reads YYREEE (reference sequence). Between the trimmed V and J ends, which lost 5 bases and 5 bases, there was a span of 16 bases. The CDR3 sequence is 14 residues long. CDR3 bases: TGTGCCAGCAGGAAGGGTCCAAGCACGGAGACCCAGTACTTC. This codes for CASRKGPSTETQYF. The whole variable domain, filled in from reference TRBV5-4 and TRBJ2-5, reads ETGVTQSPTHLIKTRGQQVTLRCSSQSGHNTVSWYQQALGQGPQFIFQYYREEENGRGNFPPRFSGLQFPNYSSELNVNALELDDSALYLCASRKGPSTETQYFGPGTRLLVL.

The chain links TRBV29-1 to TRBJ2-5, with 7 bases that match TRBD2. Germline loops: CDR1 SQVTM, CDR2 ANQGSEA. Germline trimming cut 5 bases from V and 7 bases from J; bases unmatched to any gene: 4. The CDR3 extends over 11 amino acids. CDR3 DNA: TGCAGCGTTTTGGGGAGGGGGACCCAGTACTTC. Residues: CSVLGRGTQYF.

In this sample, this clone turned up a few times. This chain joins TRBV30 and TRBJ1-6; D perhaps matches TRBD1 (6 bases). Germline V gives CDR1 GTSNPN, CDR2 SVGIG (reference sequence). Trimming took off 4 bases at V and 10 bases at J, with 14 bases between the two ends. There are 13 residues in the CDR3. DNA for the CDR3: TGTGCCTGGACAGGGGCGCAAGGGTCACCCCTCCACTTT. Translation: CAWTGAQGSPLHF.

V gene TRBV7-9 combines with J gene TRBJ1-6; D possibly corresponds to TRBD1 (5 bases). Deletions cut 8 bases from V and 10 bases from J, with 15 bases between. Germline-derived CDR1 and CDR2 are SEHNR and FQNEAQ (reference sequence). The CDR3 has 13 residues. The CDR3 spells CASSGGSESPLHF. The CDR3 coding sequence is TGTGCCAGCTCGGGGGGATCGGAGTCACCCCTCCACTTT.

The V call is TRBV29-1, the J call TRBJ2-3; D call uncertain. This CDR3 contains 11 residues. V lost 5 bases and J 4 bases, leaving 7 bases between the germline ends. Germline V CDR1 and CDR2: SQVTM, ANQGSEA. CDR3 protein: CSVSQPDTQYF. As DNA, the CDR3 is TGCAGCGTTAGCCAGCCAGATACGCAGTATTTT.